A single TCR beta chain is shown here with its context. Its antigen is still unknown. The sample belongs to a study of cytomegalovirus exposure and HLA in healthy donors. It was with 60 Vbeta and 13 Jbeta primers that the PCR ran. The method was immunoSEQ multiplex PCR; TCRdb's version includes in-frame clones alone and lacks a portion of them. Here the sample spans around 150,000 clones, about four fifths being singletons. The CDR3 is 13 amino acids. From germline, CDR1 is SEHNR and CDR2 FQNEAQ (reference sequence). Study results and limitations: Analyzed later, association rates of TCRs varied across HLA loci, with DRB1 most and HLA-C fewest.

Sequencing used PBMCs. The clonotype was recovered from a man aged 50-59 years in good health and CMV-seropositive. The chain links TRBV7-9 to TRBJ2-5, with 8 bases lining up with TRBD1. The J call may be incorrect, as the DNA end agrees better with TRBJ2-7. The CDR3 protein is CASRDGTGYEQYF. Here the CDR3 DNA reads TGTGCCAGCAGGGACGGGACAGGCTACGAGCAGTACTTC.